A single sample gave rise to the 21 T cell receptor beta chains below, sequenced in a study of cytomegalovirus exposure and HLA in healthy donors. The PCR used 60 Vbeta and 13 Jbeta primers. Data came from immunoSEQ multiplex PCR; TCRdb stores just in-frame clones and leaves some out. This sample's table has 100,000 to 150,000 clones. Sample: PBMCs. These receptors all stem from a young man in good health and CMV-seronegative.

V gene TRBV7-9 combines with J gene TRBJ1-5; TRBD1 might be the D (5 bases). The CDR3 sequence is 15 residues long. The V gene's germline CDR1 is SEHNR and CDR2 FQNEAQ (reference sequence). Between the trimmed V and J ends, which lost 3 bases and 2 bases, there was a span of 11 bases. This CDR3 reads CASSFGGEGNQPQHF. CDR3 nucleotides: TGTGCCAGCAGCTTTGGAGGGGAGGGCAATCAGCCCCAGCATTTT.

The chain joins TRBV9 to TRBJ1-1; weak D call: TRBD1 (5 bases). Germline CDR1 is SGDLS and CDR2 is YYNGEE. The CDR3 covers 14 residues. Trimming removed 1 base at V and 2 bases at J, with 9 bases between. The CDR3, as DNA: TGTGCCAGCAGCGTATCAGGGTTCAACACTGAAGCTTTCTTT. Protein: CASSVSGFNTEAFF.

The rearrangement links TRBV9 to TRBJ2-2, with TRBD2 matching 8 bases. The CDR3 is 17 residues long. The ends lost 0 bases at V and 4 bases at J; junction bases unmatched: 8. Per germline, CDR1 SGDLS and CDR2 YYNGEE. CDR3 in DNA: TGTGCCAGCAGCGTAGAACGGGGGGGCGGTGGCACCGGGGAGCTGTTTTTT. Encoded protein: CASSVERGGGGTGELFF.

V and J are TRBV7-2 and TRBJ2-3; D unresolved. CDR3 size: 13 residues. Germline V lookup: CDR1 SGHTA, CDR2 FQGNSA. The V and J ends lost 2 bases and 6 bases respectively, with 9 bases between them. The CDR3 DNA follows: TGTGCCAGCAGCTTAAGCGAAGATGATACGCAGTATTTT. Translation: CASSLSEDDTQYF.

The chain carries TRBV6-5 and TRBJ2-7; 9 positions agree with TRBD1. J gave up 5 bases and V 4 bases, and 3 bases lay outside the gene matches. The CDR3 spans 13 residues. The germline V gene encodes CDR1 MNHEY and CDR2 SVGAGI. Here the CDR3 DNA reads TGTGCCAGCAGTTGGGACAGGGACCACGAGCAGTACTTC. It translates to CASSWDRDHEQYF.

The chain recombines TRBV11-2 with TRBJ2-7; tentative D call: TRBD1 (6 bases). The V gene lost 5 bases and the J gene lost 8 bases, with 13 bases spanning the gap. Germline values: CDR1 SGHAT, CDR2 FQNNGV. This CDR3 has 12 amino acids. CDR3 in amino acids: CASSLRQAKQYF. The CDR3 DNA is TGTGCCAGCAGCCTAAGACAGGCGAAGCAGTACTTC.

The chain couples TRBV18 to TRBJ2-2, with D possibly TRBD1 on 6 matching bases. This CDR3 is built from 14 residues. V was trimmed by 5 bases and J by 6 bases, leaving 13 bases between them. The germline CDR1 and CDR2 sequences are KGHSH and LQKENI. The CDR3 protein is CASSEYRVSGELFF. DNA for the CDR3: TGTGCCAGCTCAGAATACAGGGTTTCCGGGGAGCTGTTTTTT.

In the case of this clone: The junction departs from the called germline gene at one end, perhaps through a read error. This chain links TRBV7-7 with TRBJ2-1; possible D gene TRBD1, 6 bases. The CDR3 is 16 residues long. The V gene's germline CDR1 is SSHAT and CDR2 FNYEAQ (reference sequence). CDR3 nucleotide sequence: TGTGCTAGCAGCTTAGCCCAGGGGTACCCCTACAATGAGCAGTTCTTC. This translates into CASSLAQGYPYNEQFF.

The CDR3 spells CASRSPRGGDTEAFF. CDR3 nucleotides: TGTGCCAGCAGGTCTCCTCGGGGAGGGGATACTGAAGCTTTCTTT. The V gene is TRBV7-2, the J gene TRBJ1-1; TRBD1 might be the D (5 bases). This CDR3 contains 15 residues. Trimming took 6 bases from V and 5 from J, leaving 19 bases between them. CDR1 is SGHTA, CDR2 FQGNSA, per germline.

The chain couples TRBV5-6 to TRBJ2-3, with D hard to call. The CDR3 runs 14 residues. From germline, CDR1 is SGHDT and CDR2 YYEEEE. V gave up 0 bases and J gave up 4 bases, with 9 bases separating them. The CDR3: CASSLARAPDTQYF. The CDR3 nucleotides read TGTGCCAGCAGCTTGGCAAGAGCGCCAGATACGCAGTATTTT.

The rearrangement links TRBV6-5 to TRBJ2-7; the D gene is possibly TRBD1 (6 bases). V was trimmed by 2 bases and J by 0 bases, leaving 11 bases between them. Germline CDR1 reads MNHEY; CDR2 reads SVGAGI. The CDR3 covers 15 residues. The CDR3 DNA reads as TGTGCCAGCAGTTACCGGGACACAGGCTCCTACGAGCAGTACTTC. Translation: CASSYRDTGSYEQYF.

Remarks on this clone: Other DNA sequences in this specimen translate into the identical CDR3. V gene TRBV6-5 combines with J gene TRBJ1-1; 8 positions agree with TRBD1. There are 14 residues in the CDR3. CDR1 and CDR2 from the germline V gene are MNHEY and SVGAGI. The ends lost 5 bases at V and 11 bases at J; junction bases unmatched: 13. CDR3 nucleotides: TGTGCCAGCAGTCCAAGGGATCCAACAGGGGGGGCTTTCTTT. Translating gives CASSPRDPTGGAFF.

The chain has TRBV28 and TRBJ2-1; a possible D gene is TRBD1 (5 bases). V lost 3 bases to trimming and J lost 10 bases, with 25 bases between them. CDR1 is MDHEN, CDR2 SYDVKM, per germline. The CDR3 runs 17 residues. CDR3 sequence: CASSFSPHRLTLEEQFF. The CDR3 DNA is TGTGCCAGCAGTTTTTCCCCCCACAGGCTCACTTTAGAGGAGCAGTTCTTC.

This chain joins TRBV7-9 and TRBJ2-3; tentatively, D is TRBD2 (5 bases). From germline, CDR1 is SEHNR and CDR2 FQNEAQ (reference sequence). Trimming took 1 base from V and 4 from J, leaving 12 bases between them. This CDR3 has 15 amino acids. The CDR3: CASSLGSADSDTQYF. In nucleotides, the CDR3 is TGTGCCAGCAGCTTAGGCTCAGCGGACTCAGATACGCAGTATTTT. Drawing the rest from reference TRBV7-9 and TRBJ2-3, the complete variable domain is DTGVSQNPRHKITKRGQNVTFRCDPISEHNRLYWYRQTLGQGPEFLTYFQNEAQLEKSRLLSDRFSAERPKGSFSTLEIQRTEQGDSAMYLCASSLGSADSDTQYFGPGTRLTVL.

V gene TRBV7-9 combines with J gene TRBJ2-5, with 8 bases lining up with TRBD2. CDR1 and CDR2 (germline): SEHNR, FQNEAQ (reference sequence). V shed 4 bases and J 7 bases; nucleotides not matched to a gene: 17. The CDR3 is made up of 17 amino acids. The CDR3 reads CASSSKTSGKGPRTQYF. The CDR3 DNA is TGTGCCAGCAGCTCGAAAACTAGCGGCAAGGGCCCCAGGACCCAGTACTTC.

The chain is built from TRBV15 and TRBJ2-7, with a tentative D call TRBD1 (5 bases). V was pared by 2 bases and J by 4 bases, with 12 bases between. This CDR3 region has 14 residues. Germline V gene lookup returns CDR1 LNHNV and CDR2 YYDKDF (reference sequence). The CDR3 is CATSRQGFQYEQYF. For the CDR3, the DNA is TGTGCCACCAGCAGACAGGGTTTCCAGTACGAGCAGTACTTC.

The chain couples TRBV12-5 to TRBJ2-7, with a tentative D call TRBD2 (5 bases). The CDR3 is 11 residues long. V lost 6 bases and J 5 bases, leaving 8 bases between the germline ends. The V gene's germline CDR1 is LGHNT and CDR2 FRNRAP. CDR3 in DNA: TGTGCTAGTGGCCTCGGGGACGAGCAGTACTTC. It yields the protein CASGLGDEQYF. Based on the CDR3 plus reference TRBV12-5 and TRBJ2-7, the full variable domain is DARVTQTPRHKVTEMGQEVTMRCQPILGHNTVFWYRQTMMQGLELLAYFRNRAPLDDSGMPKDRFSAEMPDATLATLKIQPSEPRDSAVYFCASGLGDEQYFGPGTRLTVT.

The gene calls are TRBV5-4 and TRBJ1-3, with D possibly being TRBD1 (6 bases). The CDR3 loop spans 15 amino acids. Trimming took 1 base from V and 3 from J, leaving 11 bases between them. Germline V lookup: CDR1 SGHNT, CDR2 YYREEE (reference sequence). DNA for the CDR3: TGTGCCAGCAGCTTGATGGGGGCAAGTGGAAACACCATATATTTT. Translating it yields CASSLMGASGNTIYF.

The genes are TRBV19 and TRBJ1-2; tentatively, D is TRBD1 (5 bases). V was trimmed by 8 bases and J by 2 bases, leaving 12 bases between them. Germline V lookup: CDR1 LNHDA, CDR2 SQIVND (reference sequence). The CDR3 runs to 13 residues. This chain's CDR3 is CASDGRDNYGYTF. In DNA form, the CDR3 reads TGTGCCAGTGACGGGCGGGACAACTATGGCTACACCTTC.

The rearrangement joins TRBV7-2 to TRBJ1-5; D is unresolved. The CDR3 has 12 amino acids. The germline CDR1 and CDR2 sequences are SGHTA and FQGNSA. V was clipped by 3 bases and J by 4 bases, with 4 bases between them. The CDR3 DNA is TGTGCCAGCAGCTTCGCGAATCAGCCCCAGCATTTT. Translating gives CASSFANQPQHF.

The chain carries TRBV27 and TRBJ1-5, with a possible D match to TRBD1 (6 bases). Germline-derived CDR1 and CDR2 are MNHEY and SMNVEV (reference sequence). Between the trimmed V and J ends, which lost 5 bases and 4 bases, there was a span of 15 bases. CDR3 length equals 15 residues. CDR3 residues: CASSSPGQRNQPQHF. The CDR3 bases are TGTGCCAGCAGTAGTCCGGGACAAAGAAATCAGCCCCAGCATTTT.